A single sample is the source of the 22 T cell receptor beta chains below, sequenced in a study of cytomegalovirus exposure and HLA in healthy donors. Primers for the PCR totalled 60 Vbeta and 13 Jbeta. TCRdb's table, derived via immunoSEQ multiplex PCR, lists solely in-frame clones and lacks some. The repertoire holds 140,000 or so clones, with 76% as singletons. Sequences were obtained from PBMCs. All receptors come from a woman between 35 and 50 years old in good health and CMV-seronegative.

V is TRBV27 and J is TRBJ1-4; TRBD1 might be the D (5 bases). The CDR3 is made up of 15 amino acids. Germline assignment: CDR1 MNHEY and CDR2 SMNVEV (reference sequence). V was clipped by 8 bases and J by 3 bases, with 16 bases between them. The CDR3, as DNA: TGTGCCAGCCGCCTGGTGGGGCAAGCTAATGAAAAACTGTTTTTT. Its translation is CASRLVGQANEKLFF. Full variable domain (remainder filled in from reference TRBV27 and TRBJ1-4): EAQVTQNPRYLITVTGKKLTVTCSQNMNHEYMSWYRQDPGLGLRQIYYSMNVEVTDKGDVPEGYKVSRKEKRNFPLILESPSPNQTSLYFCASRLVGQANEKLFFGSGTQLSVL.

The chain recombines TRBV7-2 with TRBJ2-7; 11 positions agree with TRBD2. CDR3 length: 16 residues. Germline V gives CDR1 SGHTA, CDR2 FQGNSA. Trimming at V came to 4 bases and at J to 3 bases, leaving 8 bases not matched to a gene. DNA of the CDR3: TGTGCCAGCAGCTCGCCTCAGGGACTAGCGGTCTACGAGCAGTACTTC. It encodes CASSSPQGLAVYEQYF.

V and J are TRBV29-1 and TRBJ1-3; D is possibly TRBD1 (5 bases). This CDR3 comprises 15 residues. The V end was cut by 8 bases, the J end by 0 bases, with 17 bases between. Germline CDR1 SQVTM, CDR2 ANQGSEA. Written as DNA, the CDR3 is TGCAGCTCCCGCCTGGGACTCTCCTCTGGAAACACCATATATTTT. Protein product: CSSRLGLSSGNTIYF. Combining the CDR3 with reference TRBV29-1 and TRBJ1-3 gives the whole variable domain SAVISQKPSRDICQRGTSLTIQCQVDSQVTMMFWYRQQPGQSLTLIATANQGSEATYESGFVIDKFPISRPNLTFSTLTVSNMSPEDSSIYLCSSRLGLSSGNTIYFGEGSWLTVV.

This clone was seen more than once but under ten times. The chain recombines TRBV2 with TRBJ2-7, with TRBD2 as a possible D gene (5 bases). Looked up from germline, CDR1 is SNHLY and CDR2 is FYNNEI. The CDR3 spans 13 residues. V was cut by 8 bases and J by 4 bases, with 15 bases left in between. The CDR3 loop reads CASHTAGRYEQYF. CDR3 nucleotides: TGTGCCAGCCACACGGCGGGTAGGTACGAGCAGTACTTC.

V gene TRBV10-2 combines with J gene TRBJ2-5, with a possible D match to TRBD1 (6 bases). V was pared by 7 bases and J by 4 bases, with 13 bases between. In germline, CDR1 is WSHSY, CDR2 SAAADI. The CDR3 contains 13 residues. CDR3 DNA: TGCGCCAGCACCGGGACAATTGGAGAGACCCAGTACTTC. Translation: CASTGTIGETQYF.

This rearrangement joins TRBV10-1 to TRBJ2-1; D perhaps matches TRBD1 (5 bases). Germline V gives CDR1 WNHNN, CDR2 SYGVQD (reference sequence). This CDR3 region has 15 residues. V was shortened by 4 bases and J by 10 bases, with 20 bases between the two germline ends. This CDR3 is CASSGGHSGPLEQFF. DNA of the CDR3: TGCGCCAGCAGTGGGGGCCATTCCGGGCCCCTGGAGCAGTTCTTC.

The gene calls are TRBV19 and TRBJ2-5; 8 bases agree with TRBD1. V dropped 6 bases and J dropped 5; count of bases not matched to a gene: 8. Looked up from germline, CDR1 is LNHDA and CDR2 is SQIVND (reference sequence). CDR3 length: 14 amino acids. The DNA for the CDR3 is TGTGCCAGTAGCCGGGACAGGTTTACGGAGACCCAGTACTTC. This sequence encodes CASSRDRFTETQYF.

The chain employs TRBV30 and TRBJ2-7, with 9 nucleotides matching TRBD1. With 5 bases clipped from V and 7 bases from J, the junction kept 12 bases outside the gene matches. CDR1 and CDR2 from the germline V gene are GTSNPN and SVGIG (reference sequence). CDR3 length: 14 amino acids. The CDR3 nucleotides are TGTGCCTGGGATCCGGGACAGGGTTCTGGTGAGCAGTACTTC. Protein: CAWDPGQGSGEQYF.

Details on this clone: Compared with germline, one end of the junction differs, possibly owing to a read error. Distinct nucleotide sequences in the sample also encode this CDR3. The J gene is TRBJ2-7, the V gene TRBV4-2, with TRBD2 identical over 12 bases. CDR3 length: 18 residues. CDR1 and CDR2 from the germline V gene are LGHNA and YNFKEQ. The CDR3 spells CASSQDPLAGGTTYEQYF. The CDR3 DNA reads TGTGCCAGCAGCCAAGATCCCCTAGCGGGGGGGACCACCTACGAGCAATACTTC.

This chain links TRBV18 with TRBJ2-1; the match to TRBD1 covers 7 bases. This CDR3 has 18 amino acids. J was trimmed by 5 bases and V by 3 bases; bases with no gene match: 16. CDR1 is KGHSH, CDR2 LQKENI, per germline. CDR3: CASSPPGQTPIINNEQFF. For the CDR3, the DNA is TGTGCCAGCTCACCCCCGGGACAGACCCCAATCATCAACAATGAGCAGTTCTTC.

V and J are TRBV28 and TRBJ2-3, with D tentatively TRBD1 (5 bases). The CDR3 runs 18 residues. Germline assignment: CDR1 MDHEN and CDR2 SYDVKM. V lost 4 bases to trimming and J lost 0 bases, with 20 bases between them. The DNA for the CDR3 is TGTGCCAGCAGTTATCACGTGACAGAGGATTCTAGCACAGATACGCAGTATTTT. It translates to CASSYHVTEDSSTDTQYF.

This chain links TRBV28 with TRBJ2-7, with 10 positions matching TRBD1. The length of the CDR3 is 16 residues. Looked up from germline, CDR1 is MDHEN and CDR2 is SYDVKM. V shed 7 bases and J 3 bases; nucleotides not matched to a gene: 12. The CDR3 protein is CASTEAGTGANYEQYF. CDR3 DNA: TGTGCCAGCACCGAGGCCGGGACAGGGGCCAACTACGAGCAGTACTTC.

Turning to this clone: One end of the junction varies from germline; a read error may be responsible. The chain carries TRBV11-1 and TRBJ2-3; the match to TRBD2 covers 8 bases. Germline assignment: CDR1 SGHAT and CDR2 FQDESV (reference sequence). This CDR3 region has 15 residues. The CDR3 region is CASSSLRTSKDTQYF. Here the CDR3 DNA reads TGTGCCAGCAGCTCCTTGAGGACTAGCAAAGATACGCAGTATTTT. Combining the CDR3 with reference TRBV11-1 and TRBJ2-3 gives the whole variable domain EAEVAQSPRYKITEKSQAVAFWCDPISGHATLYWYRQILGQGPELLVQFQDESVVDDSQLPKDRFSAERLKGVDSTLKIQPAELGDSAMYLCASSSLRTSKDTQYFGPGTRLTVL.

This clone was observed a few times. The chain carries TRBV6-4 and TRBJ1-6; 9 bases match TRBD1. Trimming at V came to 0 bases and at J to 9 bases, leaving 6 bases not matched to a gene. From germline, CDR1 is MRHNA and CDR2 SNTAGT. The CDR3 is made up of 16 amino acids. In DNA, the CDR3 is TGTGCCAGCAGTGACTCGGAGACAGGGGGAGGTTCACCCCTCCACTTT. Translating gives CASSDSETGGGSPLHF.

The chain carries TRBV7-6 and TRBJ1-1; D not resolved. The CDR3 sequence is 16 residues long. The germline gives CDR1 SGHVS, CDR2 FNYEAQ. Trimming removed 6 bases from V and 1 base from J, with 18 bases in between. CDR3: CASSAMGAWANTEAFF. For the CDR3, the DNA is TGTGCCAGCAGTGCCATGGGAGCGTGGGCGAACACTGAAGCTTTCTTT.

The chain combines TRBV6-1 with TRBJ1-2, with 9 bases aligning to TRBD1. This CDR3 is 16 amino acids long. With V trimmed by 1 base and J by 2 bases, 5 bases remained unmatched. Germline assignment: CDR1 MNHNS and CDR2 SASEGT. The CDR3 DNA follows: TGTGCCAGCAGTGAAGACAGGGGGCTCTTGAACTATGGCTACACCTTC. Its translation: CASSEDRGLLNYGYTF.

This chain joins TRBV18 and TRBJ2-7; D unclear. CDR3 length equals 13 residues. Germline V gene lookup returns CDR1 KGHSH and CDR2 LQKENI. Trimming stripped 2 bases from V and 6 bases from J, with 11 bases between. DNA for the CDR3: TGTGCCAGCTCACCAAACGGTGTGGTCGAGCAGTACTTC. Its protein product is CASSPNGVVEQYF.

The chain has TRBV18 and TRBJ1-5; D gene ambiguous. CDR1 is KGHSH and CDR2 is LQKENI in the germline V gene. The CDR3 totals 15 residues. Trimming took 3 bases from V and 5 from J, leaving 14 bases between them. In nucleotides, the CDR3 is TGTGCCAGCTCACCTAGTCCAAGCCGGGATCAGCCCCAGCATTTT. Translating gives CASSPSPSRDQPQHF.

The chain carries TRBV12-2 and TRBJ1-1. TRBV12-2 is a listed pseudogene. This CDR3 spans 16 amino acids. The CDR3 spells CASRSLVDLMNTEAFF. The CDR3 DNA sequence: TGTGCAAGTCGCTCCTTGGTGGACTTAATGAACACTGAAGCTTTCTTT.

The chain carries TRBV6-4 and TRBJ2-2; tentative D call: TRBD1 (6 bases). CDR3 length: 15 amino acids. CDR1 and CDR2 (germline): MRHNA, SNTAGT. V lost 2 bases and J lost 1, with 8 bases in between. The CDR3 reads CASSDQQGNTGELFF. DNA of the CDR3: TGTGCCAGCAGTGACCAACAGGGGAACACCGGGGAGCTGTTTTTT.

The chain links TRBV4-2 to TRBJ2-7; TRBD2 agrees at 8 bases. V lost 0 bases to trimming and J lost 0 bases; unmatched junction nucleotides: 13. The length of the CDR3 is 19 residues. Germline lookup yields CDR1 LGHNA and CDR2 YNFKEQ. The CDR3 coding sequence is TGTGCCAGCAGCCAAGATAACCCAATGGCGAGCGGGGGCTCCTACGAGCAGTACTTC. Translation: CASSQDNPMASGGSYEQYF.

The chain joins TRBV28 to TRBJ2-4; tentative D call: TRBD1 (6 bases). Between the trimmed V and J ends, which lost 4 bases and 7 bases, there was a span of 17 bases. There are 15 residues in the CDR3. CDR1 is MDHEN and CDR2 is SYDVKM in the germline V gene. CDR3 sequence reads: CASSSHRVYSNIQYF. CDR3 coding DNA: TGTGCCAGCAGTTCGCACAGGGTCTATTCTAACATTCAGTACTTC.